These 21 T cell receptor beta chains came from one sample sequenced in a study of T cell responses to AZD1222 COVID-19 vaccine. Repertoires were generated with immunoSEQ multiplex PCR, while TCRdb's copy carries only in-frame clones and drops some. The data hold around 85,000 clones, with 90% observed a single time. This specimen was peripheral blood, taken 28 days after the second AZD1222 dose. The receptors stem from an adult who received the AZD1222 COVID-19 vaccine.

The chain has TRBV7-9 and TRBJ2-7, with D maybe TRBD1 (7 bases). The CDR3 has 15 amino acids. V lost 5 bases and J 7 bases, leaving 21 bases between the germline ends. Germline V lookup: CDR1 SEHNR, CDR2 FQNEAQ (reference sequence). The CDR3, as DNA: TGTGCCAGCAGCCCCCGCGGAGGGGGCTCGAGGGAGCAGTACTTC. It specifies CASSPRGGGSREQYF. The variable domain in full, with the rest retrieved from reference TRBV7-9 and TRBJ2-7, is DTGVSQNPRHKITKRGQNVTFRCDPISEHNRLYWYRQTLGQGPEFLTYFQNEAQLEKSRLLSDRFSAERPKGSFSTLEIQRTEQGDSAMYLCASSPRGGGSREQYFGPGTRLTVT.

This clone has a single count. The chain employs TRBV7-9 and TRBJ1-6; 8 bases match TRBD1. Trimming at V came to 5 bases and at J to 9 bases, leaving 6 bases not matched to a gene. The CDR3 contains 14 residues. Per the germline V gene, CDR1 is SEHNR and CDR2 is FQNEAQ (reference sequence). CDR3 sequence (DNA): TGTGCCAGCAGCCACCGGGACAGGTTTTCACCCCTCCACTTT. As protein: CASSHRDRFSPLHF.

The count of this clone is one. V usage is TRBV5-6 and J usage is TRBJ2-3; 10 bases are a match to TRBD1. V was clipped by 0 bases and J by 6 bases; unmatched bases: 7. Germline lookup yields CDR1 SGHDT and CDR2 YYEEEE. The CDR3 is 16 residues long. CDR3 protein: CASSLERTGGSDTQYF. The CDR3 nucleotides read TGTGCCAGCAGCTTGGAGCGGACAGGGGGTTCGGATACGCAGTATTTT.

The chain carries TRBV5-1 and TRBJ2-5; D may be TRBD2 (6 bases). Trimming left V 5 bases short and J 1 base short, with 12 bases between. The length of the CDR3 is 14 residues. The germline V gene has CDR1 SGHRS and CDR2 YFSETQ. CDR3 sequence reads: CASRQGGSQETQYF. The CDR3 bases are TGCGCCAGCAGGCAGGGAGGCTCCCAAGAGACCCAGTACTTC.

This chain connects TRBV29-1 to TRBJ2-7; no clear D gene. The germline V gene has CDR1 SQVTM and CDR2 ANQGSEA. V was clipped by 7 bases and J by 1 base, with 11 bases between them. The CDR3 extends over 12 amino acids. CDR3 residues: CSARLDSYEQYF. The CDR3 coding sequence is TGCAGCGCTCGGCTTGATTCCTACGAGCAGTACTTC.

In its sample, this clone was seen once. The rearrangement links TRBV27 to TRBJ2-5; 10 positions match TRBD2. This CDR3 spans 20 amino acids. Germline values: CDR1 MNHEY, CDR2 SMNVEV (reference sequence). V dropped 5 bases and J dropped 2; count of bases not matched to a gene: 20. The chain's CDR3 is CASSTPPGLRLAGPQETQYF. In DNA, the CDR3 is TGTGCCAGCAGTACACCCCCGGGTCTACGACTAGCGGGTCCTCAAGAGACCCAGTACTTC.

V is TRBV5-1 and J is TRBJ1-1; 8 bases align to TRBD1. The V gene's germline CDR1 is SGHRS and CDR2 YFSETQ. This CDR3 has 18 residues. The junction had 19 bases not matched to a gene; V was cut back by 6 bases and J by 3 bases. CDR3 residues: CASNPGKAGGLYYTEAFF. The CDR3 nucleotides are TGCGCCAGCAACCCCGGAAAGGCAGGGGGCCTTTATTACACTGAAGCTTTCTTT.

This chain joins TRBV7-9 and TRBJ1-1, with TRBD1 as a possible D gene (5 bases). Trimming removed 3 bases from V and 6 bases from J, with 8 bases in between. The CDR3 covers 12 residues. Germline CDR1 reads SEHNR; CDR2 reads FQNEAQ (reference sequence). Written as DNA, the CDR3 is TGTGCCAGCAGCTTCGGGGCCGCTGAAGCTTTCTTT. It yields the protein CASSFGAAEAFF.

The chain joins TRBV7-3 to TRBJ1-2; 8 bases fit TRBD1. The J segment lost 6 bases and the V segment lost 5 bases, leaving 5 bases of the junction unmatched. CDR1 and CDR2 (germline): SGHTA, FQGTGA. The CDR3 extends over 13 amino acids. The CDR3 region is CASSRDRGDGYTF. The DNA of the CDR3 is TGTGCCAGCAGCCGAGACAGGGGAGATGGCTACACCTTC. Variable domain in full (rest from reference TRBV7-3 and TRBJ1-2): GAGVSQTPSNKVTEKGKYVELRCDPISGHTALYWYRQSLGQGPEFLIYFQGTGAADDSGLPNDRFFAVRPEGSVSTLKIQRTERGDSAVYLCASSRDRGDGYTFGSGTRLTVV.

This chain uses TRBV5-1 with TRBJ2-7; D remains unclear. The CDR3 length is 19 residues. Deletions cut 0 bases from V and 0 bases from J, with 22 bases between. Germline values: CDR1 SGHRS, CDR2 YFSETQ. The CDR3 region has the DNA TGCGCCAGCAGCTTGGCGCCGCGACTCCAAACGGTAACCTCCTACGAGCAGTACTTC. The encoded protein is CASSLAPRLQTVTSYEQYF.

The J gene is TRBJ2-3, the V gene TRBV2; 12 nucleotides match TRBD2. The CDR3 consists of 15 residues. V shed 7 bases and J 8 bases; nucleotides not matched to a gene: 10. In germline, CDR1 is SNHLY, CDR2 FYNNEI. CDR3 DNA sequence: TGTGCCAGCAAGAGCCTAGCGGGGGGGCCTGGTACGCAGTATTTT. Protein product: CASKSLAGGPGTQYF.

The chain has TRBV29-1 and TRBJ1-2; a weak D match, TRBD1 (6 bases). Germline lookup yields CDR1 SQVTM and CDR2 ANQGSEA. Trimming removed 7 bases at V and 4 bases at J, with 16 bases between. The CDR3 has 13 amino acids. The CDR3 here is CSAVGGGSYGYTF. The DNA of the CDR3 is TGCAGCGCCGTAGGGGGTGGTAGCTATGGCTACACCTTC. The full variable domain, its missing parts supplied by reference TRBV29-1 and TRBJ1-2, is SAVISQKPSRDICQRGTSLTIQCQVDSQVTMMFWYRQQPGQSLTLIATANQGSEATYESGFVIDKFPISRPNLTFSTLTVSNMSPEDSSIYLCSAVGGGSYGYTFGSGTRLTVV.

V and J are TRBV6-5 and TRBJ1-1, with D perhaps matching TRBD1 (6 bases). Germline V CDR1 and CDR2: MNHEY, SVGAGI. The CDR3 is 13 residues long. V lost 8 bases to trimming and J lost 0 bases, with 10 bases between them. CDR3 in amino acids: CASGQQMNTEAFF. The CDR3 DNA sequence: TGTGCCAGCGGACAGCAGATGAACACTGAAGCTTTCTTT.

The sample holds one count of this clone. The chain joins TRBV5-4 to TRBJ2-7; TRBD2 is a possible D gene (5 bases). This CDR3 is 14 amino acids long. Looked up from germline, CDR1 is SGHNT and CDR2 is YYREEE (reference sequence). Trimming took off 4 bases at V and 7 bases at J, with 18 bases between the two ends. CDR3 sequence reads: CASSKEAGFGEQYF. The CDR3, as DNA: TGTGCCAGCAGCAAGGAGGCTGGTTTTGGTGAGCAGTACTTC.

The chain joins TRBV6-5 to TRBJ1-6; D gene uncertain. Trimming removed 2 bases from V and 8 bases from J, with 7 bases in between. The CDR3 is 13 residues long. Germline CDR1 MNHEY, CDR2 SVGAGI. The CDR3 DNA is TGTGCCAGCAGTTACAGATCCGATTCACCCCTCCACTTT. Amino acids: CASSYRSDSPLHF.

The chain combines TRBV12-3 or TRBV12-4 with TRBJ1-2; D might be TRBD1 (5 bases). V was shortened by 6 bases and J by 4 bases, with 12 bases between the two germline ends. The length of the CDR3 is 13 residues. This CDR3 reads CASSLDRGYGYTF. The CDR3 region has the DNA TGTGCCAGCAGCCTTGACAGAGGCTATGGCTACACCTTC.

This chain uses TRBV5-4 with TRBJ1-2, with TRBD1 matching 7 bases. Trimming cost V 2 bases and J 4 bases; bases outside gene matches: 8. There are 15 residues in the CDR3. Germline assignment: CDR1 SGHNT and CDR2 YYREEE (reference sequence). Written as DNA, the CDR3 is TGTGCCAGCAGCTTCTCCCCGGGACAGATCTATGGCTACACCTTC. It translates to CASSFSPGQIYGYTF.

This clone was counted once. The CDR3 region has the DNA TGTGCCAGCAGCCCAAACAGGGGAGATCAGCCCCAGCATTTT. It codes for CASSPNRGDQPQHF. The gene calls are TRBV5-5 and TRBJ1-5; 7 bases agree with TRBD1. The CDR3 is 14 amino acids. The trim removed 4 bases at V and 5 bases at J, leaving 6 bases unmatched. CDR1 and CDR2 (germline): SGHKS, YYEKEE (reference sequence). The complete variable domain, with remaining parts taken from reference TRBV5-5 and TRBJ1-5, reads DAGVTQSPTHLIKTRGQQVTLRCSPISGHKSVSWYQQVLGQGPQFIFQYYEKEERGRGNFPDRFSARQFPNYSSELNVNALLLGDSALYLCASSPNRGDQPQHFGDGTRLSIL.

This clone was seen a few times. This chain links TRBV30 with TRBJ2-7; D is uncertain. In germline, CDR1 is GTSNPN, CDR2 SVGIG (reference sequence). The CDR3 contains 12 residues. V lost 0 bases and J 6 bases, leaving 9 bases between the germline ends. As DNA, the CDR3 is TGTGCCTGGAGTGTACAAGTTCCCGAGCAGTACTTC. Residues: CAWSVQVPEQYF.

The V gene is TRBV5-1, the J gene TRBJ1-4; no definite D call. Germline CDR1 and CDR2: SGHRS and YFSETQ. V lost 5 bases, J lost 0 bases, and 11 bases lay in between. CDR3 length equals 15 residues. CDR3: CASSQTGSTNEKLFF. The DNA of the CDR3 is TGCGCCAGCAGTCAGACGGGTTCAACTAATGAAAAACTGTTTTTT.

The chain couples TRBV5-1 to TRBJ1-2, with 7 bases lining up with TRBD1. V gave up 4 bases and J gave up 4 bases; unmatched junction bases: 10. CDR3 length: 15 amino acids. Per the germline V gene, CDR1 is SGHRS and CDR2 is YFSETQ. DNA for the CDR3: TGCGCCAGCAGCCCTGACAGGGCTGATAGCTATGGCTACACCTTC. Amino acids: CASSPDRADSYGYTF.